This note documents a single TCR beta chain sequence. Repertoires were generated with immunoSEQ multiplex PCR, while TCRdb's copy carries only in-frame clones and drops some. The sample includes fewer than 350,000 clones, approximately 86% of them seen just once. This record comes from a study of blood T cell repertoires in COVID-19. This CDR3 spans 14 amino acids. The germline V gene encodes CDR1 SNHLY and CDR2 FYNNEI. Trimming took 5 bases from V and 4 from J; bases not matched to a gene: 5. The receptor's source is a woman aged 45 to 65 with active or convalescent COVID-19. Material for sequencing was peripheral blood. The chain links TRBV2 to TRBJ1-5; 7 bases align to TRBD1. The CDR3: CASSPDRPNQPQHF. DNA of the CDR3: TGTGCCAGCAGTCCGGACAGGCCGAATCAGCCCCAGCATTTT.